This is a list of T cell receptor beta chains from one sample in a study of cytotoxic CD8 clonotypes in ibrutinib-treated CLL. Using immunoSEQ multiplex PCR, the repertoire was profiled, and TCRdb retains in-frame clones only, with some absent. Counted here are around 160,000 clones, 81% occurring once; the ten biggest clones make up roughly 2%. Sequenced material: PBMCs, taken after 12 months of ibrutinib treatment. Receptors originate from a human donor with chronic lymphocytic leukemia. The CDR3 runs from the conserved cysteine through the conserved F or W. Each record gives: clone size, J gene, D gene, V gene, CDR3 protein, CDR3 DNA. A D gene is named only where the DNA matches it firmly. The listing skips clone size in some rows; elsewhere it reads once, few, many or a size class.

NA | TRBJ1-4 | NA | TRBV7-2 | CASSFRGGPGISF | TGTGCCAGCAGCTTTAGAGGGGGACCCGGGATTAGTTTT
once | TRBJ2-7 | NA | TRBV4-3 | CASSQELGVYEQYF | TGCGCCAGCAGCCAAGAGTTGGGAGTCTACGAGCAGTACTTC
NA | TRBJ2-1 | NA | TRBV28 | CASTLGASRTNEQFF | TGTGCCAGCACCCTTGGGGCCTCCCGAACCAATGAGCAGTTCTTC
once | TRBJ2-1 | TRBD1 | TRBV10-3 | CAISPGQGAGEQFF | TGTGCCATCAGCCCGGGACAGGGGGCCGGTGAGCAGTTCTTC
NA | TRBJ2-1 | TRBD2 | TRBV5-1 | CASSSADGTSGNNEQFF | TGCGCCAGCAGCTCCGCGGACGGGACTAGCGGGAACAATGAGCAGTTCTTC
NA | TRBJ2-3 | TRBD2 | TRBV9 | CASSAGTSGGHPTDTQYF | TGTGCCAGCAGCGCCGGGACTAGCGGGGGGCATCCCACAGATACGCAGTATTTT
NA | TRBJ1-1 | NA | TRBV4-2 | CASSLDPTGMNTEAFF | TGTGCCAGCAGCCTTGATCCCACAGGCATGAACACTGAAGCTTTCTTT
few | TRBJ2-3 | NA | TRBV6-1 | CASSAGDIITDTQYF | TGTGCCAGCAGTGCTGGAGACATTATCACAGATACGCAGTATTTT
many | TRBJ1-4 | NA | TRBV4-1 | CASQPLRGEKLFF | TGCGCCAGTCAGCCTCTAAGGGGTGAAAAACTGTTTTTT
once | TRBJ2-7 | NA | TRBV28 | CASSPSEGYEQYF | TGTGCCAGCAGTCCAAGCGAGGGATACGAGCAGTACTTC
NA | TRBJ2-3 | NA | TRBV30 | CAWSPSTRETEDTQYF | TGTGCCTGGAGTCCCTCTACCCGAGAAACGGAAGATACGCAGTATTTT
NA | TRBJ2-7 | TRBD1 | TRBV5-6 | CASSLYLDQGVDEQYF | TGTGCCAGCAGCTTGTACTTGGACCAGGGGGTGGACGAGCAGTACTTC
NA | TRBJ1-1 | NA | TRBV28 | CASSLGYMNTEAFF | TGTGCCAGCAGTTTAGGATACATGAACACTGAAGCTTTCTTT
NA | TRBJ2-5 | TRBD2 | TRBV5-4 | CASSSGLAGLETQYF | TGTGCCAGCAGCTCCGGACTAGCGGGATTGGAGACCCAGTACTTC
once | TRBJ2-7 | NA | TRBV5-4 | CASSPEPTGYEQYF | TGTGCCAGCAGCCCAGAACCAACTGGGTACGAGCAGTACTTC
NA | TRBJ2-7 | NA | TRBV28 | CASSSPTSSYEQYF | TGTGCCAGCAGTTCTCCGACTAGCTCCTACGAGCAGTACTTC
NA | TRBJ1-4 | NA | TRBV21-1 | CASSKRISRTGGGPTNEKLFF | TGTGCCAGCAGCAAACGGATAAGTCGGACAGGAGGGGGACCAACTAATGAAAAACTGTTTTTT
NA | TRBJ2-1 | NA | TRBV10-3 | CAIRPGGTASYNEQFF | TGTGCCATCCGCCCAGGGGGGACAGCCTCCTACAATGAGCAGTTCTTC
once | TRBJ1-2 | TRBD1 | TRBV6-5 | CASSYDRGGTYGYTF | TGTGCCAGCAGTTACGACAGGGGTGGTACCTATGGCTACACCTTC
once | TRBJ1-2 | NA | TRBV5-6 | CASSLAIGYGYTF | TGTGCCAGCAGCTTGGCCATAGGCTATGGCTACACCTTC
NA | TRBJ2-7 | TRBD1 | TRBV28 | CASGQGVTYEQYF | TGTGCCAGCGGACAGGGGGTAACCTACGAGCAGTACTTC
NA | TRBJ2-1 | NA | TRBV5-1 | CASSLGFGTLYNEQFF | TGCGCCAGCAGCTTGGGCTTCGGGACCCTATACAATGAGCAGTTCTTC
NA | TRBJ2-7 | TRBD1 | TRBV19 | CASSGQENYEQYF | TGTGCCAGTAGTGGACAGGAGAACTACGAGCAGTACTTC
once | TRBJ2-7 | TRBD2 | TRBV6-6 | CASGHGTRLYEQYF | TGTGCCAGCGGCCACGGGACTAGGCTGTACGAGCAGTACTTC
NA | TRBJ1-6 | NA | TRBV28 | CASSQRGLRNSPLHF | TGTGCCAGCAGTCAGAGAGGACTTCGCAATTCACCCCTCCACTTT
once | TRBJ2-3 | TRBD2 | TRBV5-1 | CASSREGLAGANTDTQYF | TGCGCCAGCAGCAGGGAGGGACTAGCGGGAGCTAACACAGATACGCAGTATTTT
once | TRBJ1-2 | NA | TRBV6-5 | CASSYSGIGYGYTF | TGTGCCAGCAGTTATTCCGGCATAGGCTATGGCTACACCTTC
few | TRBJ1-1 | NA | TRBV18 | CASSPDAGGAFF | TGTGCCAGCTCACCAGACGCTGGGGGAGCTTTCTTT
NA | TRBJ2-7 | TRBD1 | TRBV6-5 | CASSYSVTGNFYEQYF | TGTGCCAGCAGTTACTCAGTGACAGGGAACTTCTACGAGCAGTACTTC
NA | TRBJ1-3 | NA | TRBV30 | CAWRVREVTGNTIYF | TGTGCCTGGAGGGTCCGTGAGGTTACTGGAAACACCATATATTTT
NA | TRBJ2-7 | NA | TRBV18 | CASSPGASGHTYEQYF | TGTGCCAGCTCACCAGGGGCCAGCGGGCATACCTACGAGCAGTACTTC
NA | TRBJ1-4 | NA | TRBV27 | CASSFRQTLSEKLFF | TGTGCCAGCAGTTTCCGACAGACTTTGTCTGAAAAACTGTTTTTT
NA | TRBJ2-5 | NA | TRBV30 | CAWTRGAQETQYF | TGTGCCTGGACGCGCGGGGCCCAAGAGACCCAGTACTTC
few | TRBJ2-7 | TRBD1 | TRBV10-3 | CAITSGTVVGEQYF | TGTGCCATCACGTCCGGGACAGTGGTGGGTGAGCAGTACTTC
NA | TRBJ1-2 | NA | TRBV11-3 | CASSNLVATNYGYTF | TGTGCCAGCAGCAATTTAGTAGCAACTAACTATGGCTACACCTTC
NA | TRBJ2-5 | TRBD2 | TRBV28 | CASSKSSGGQETQYF | TGTGCCAGCAGTAAATCTAGCGGGGGTCAAGAGACCCAGTACTTC
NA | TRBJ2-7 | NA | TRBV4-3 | CASSQGGGQIGYEQYF | TGCGCCAGCAGCCAAGGGGGGGGACAGATCGGCTACGAGCAGTACTTC
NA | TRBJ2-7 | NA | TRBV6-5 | CASSNGQTYEQYF | TGTGCCAGCAGTAACGGACAGACTTACGAGCAGTACTTC
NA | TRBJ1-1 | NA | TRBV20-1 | CSARMHTEAFF | TGCAGTGCTAGGATGCACACTGAAGCTTTCTTT
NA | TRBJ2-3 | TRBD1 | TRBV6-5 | CASSYSGQITDTQYF | TGTGCCAGCAGTTATTCGGGACAGATCACAGATACGCAGTATTTT
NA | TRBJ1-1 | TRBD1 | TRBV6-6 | CASSDGGQGGEAFF | TGTGCCAGCAGTGACGGAGGACAGGGAGGTGAAGCTTTCTTT
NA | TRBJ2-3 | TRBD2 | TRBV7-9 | CASSLPPLGAGGPHTQYF | TGTGCCAGCAGCCTACCCCCGCTCGGAGCGGGAGGTCCTCATACGCAGTATTTT
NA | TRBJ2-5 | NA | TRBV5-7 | CASSLALASGLLETQYF | TGTGCCAGCAGCTTGGCCCTTGCTTCGGGGCTGTTGGAGACCCAGTACTTC
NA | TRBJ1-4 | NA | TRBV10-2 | CASSGWLSDEKLFF | TGCGCCAGCAGTGGGTGGCTTTCAGATGAAAAACTGTTTTTT
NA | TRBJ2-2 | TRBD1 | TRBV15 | CATVEGTGGDTGELFF | TGTGCCACCGTCGAGGGGACAGGGGGAGACACCGGGGAGCTGTTTTTT
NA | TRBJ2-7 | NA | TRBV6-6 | CASSLFGGGDEQYF | TGTGCCAGCAGTTTATTTGGGGGCGGGGACGAGCAGTACTTC
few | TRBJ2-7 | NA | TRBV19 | CASTGISRENLYEQYF | TGTGCCAGTACGGGCATTTCTCGGGAGAACCTTTACGAGCAGTACTTC
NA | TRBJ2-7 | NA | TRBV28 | CASSLPHNNEQYF | TGTGCCAGCAGCCTTCCGCATAATAACGAGCAGTACTTC
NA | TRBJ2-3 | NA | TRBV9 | CASSVGSPRTDTQYF | TGTGCCAGCAGCGTGGGTTCTCCCCGGACGGATACGCAGTATTTT
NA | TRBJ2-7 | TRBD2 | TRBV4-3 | CASSQDPGGSGGYEQYF | TGCGCCAGCAGCCAAGATCCAGGGGGTAGCGGGGGATACGAGCAGTACTTC
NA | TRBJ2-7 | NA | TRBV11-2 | CASSPDRRRSYEQYF | TGTGCCAGCAGCCCGGACCGCCGACGGTCCTACGAGCAGTACTTC
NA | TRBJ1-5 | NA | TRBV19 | CASSLRPNQPQHF | TGTGCCAGTAGTCTCAGACCCAATCAGCCCCAGCATTTT
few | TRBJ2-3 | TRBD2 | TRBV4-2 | CASRPRLAGEIGDTQYF | TGTGCCAGCAGACCGCGACTAGCGGGAGAAATTGGAGATACGCAGTATTTT
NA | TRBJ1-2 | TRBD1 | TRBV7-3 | CASSARDSRVYTF | TGTGCCAGCAGCGCCCGGGACAGTCGTGTCTACACCTTC
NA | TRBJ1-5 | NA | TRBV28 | CASSLSVGARGNQPQHF | TGTGCCAGCAGTTTAAGTGTGGGGGCGCGAGGCAATCAGCCCCAGCATTTT
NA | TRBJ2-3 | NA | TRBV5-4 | CASSEGGGADTQYF | TGTGCCAGCAGCGAGGGAGGAGGGGCAGATACGCAGTATTTT
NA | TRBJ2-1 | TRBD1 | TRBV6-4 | CASSDGQGASNEQFF | TGTGCCAGCAGTGACGGACAGGGGGCGAGTAATGAGCAGTTCTTC
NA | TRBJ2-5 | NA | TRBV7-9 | CASSLAAPTRPETQYF | TGTGCCAGCAGCTTAGCTGCCCCCACCAGGCCAGAGACCCAGTACTTC